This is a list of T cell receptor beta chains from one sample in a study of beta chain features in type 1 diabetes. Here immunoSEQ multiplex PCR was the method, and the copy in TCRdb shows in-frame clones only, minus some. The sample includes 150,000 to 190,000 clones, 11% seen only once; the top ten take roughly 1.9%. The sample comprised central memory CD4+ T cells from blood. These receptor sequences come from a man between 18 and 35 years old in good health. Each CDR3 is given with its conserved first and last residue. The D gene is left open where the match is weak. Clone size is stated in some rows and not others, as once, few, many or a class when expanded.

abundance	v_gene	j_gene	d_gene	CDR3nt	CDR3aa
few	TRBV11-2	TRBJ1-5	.	TGTGCCAGCAGCTTCGACGGAACGTCCCAGCATTTT	CASSFDGTSQHF
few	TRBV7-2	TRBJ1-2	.	TGTGCCAGCAGCTTAACTCGTATCAGGGAGGGCTACACCTTC	CASSLTRIREGYTF
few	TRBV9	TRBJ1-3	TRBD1	TGTGCCAGCAGCGTCCACGAGACAGGGATAAACACCATATATTTT	CASSVHETGINTIYF
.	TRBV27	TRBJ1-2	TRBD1	TGTGCCAGCAGGGGACAGGGTCCGGGCTATGGCTACACCTTC	CASRGQGPGYGYTF
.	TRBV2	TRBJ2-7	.	TGTGCCAGCAGTCGACAGGTACCGGGGTACGAGCAGTACTTC	CASSRQVPGYEQYF
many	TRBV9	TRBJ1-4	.	TGTGCCAGCAGTCTTTCTGGCGAAAAACTGTTTTTT	CASSLSGEKLFF
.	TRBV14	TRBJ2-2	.	TGTGCCAGCAGCCCCCGTCCCGGGGAGCTGTTTTTT	CASSPRPGELFF
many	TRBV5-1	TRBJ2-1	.	TGCGCCAGCAGCTTGGAGCCGGGAAGGAATGAGCAGTTCTTC	CASSLEPGRNEQFF
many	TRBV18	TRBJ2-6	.	TGTGCCAGCTCACCAGGGGCTGGGGCCAACGTCCTGACTTTC	CASSPGAGANVLTF
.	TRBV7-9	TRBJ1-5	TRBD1	TGTGCCAGCAGTCCCACAGGGGTCGAGCAGCCCCAGCATTTT	CASSPTGVEQPQHF
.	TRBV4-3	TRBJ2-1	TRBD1	TGCGCCAGCAGCCAAGAAGGGACAGTCTCGAGCTCCTACAATGAGCAGTTCTTC	CASSQEGTVSSSYNEQFF
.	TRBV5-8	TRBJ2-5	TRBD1	TGTGCCAGCAGCCTTTTGGGACAGGGGGAAGAGACCCAGTACTTC	CASSLLGQGEETQYF
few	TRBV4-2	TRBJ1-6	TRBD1	TGTGCCAGCAGCCAAGCGACAGGGGTGAGGAATTCACCCCTCCACTTT	CASSQATGVRNSPLHF
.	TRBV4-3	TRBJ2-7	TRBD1	TGCGCCAGCAGCCGGACAGGGGACTCCTACGAGCAGTACTTC	CASSRTGDSYEQYF
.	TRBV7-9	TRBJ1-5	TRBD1	TGTGCCAGCAGCCCGCACGGACAGGGGGGCAATCAGCCCCAGCATTTT	CASSPHGQGGNQPQHF
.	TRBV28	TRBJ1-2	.	TGTGCCAGCAGTTTATTCGGGGATTCTTATGGCTACACCTTC	CASSLFGDSYGYTF
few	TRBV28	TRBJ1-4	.	TGTGCCAGCAGTTTCTGGGGGAGTAATGAAAAACTGTTTTTT	CASSFWGSNEKLFF
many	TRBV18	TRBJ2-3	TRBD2	TGTGCCAGCTCACCACAGCCTAGCGGGGGACTGTATTTT	CASSPQPSGGLYF
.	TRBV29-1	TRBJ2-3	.	TGCAGCGTTGGAGGTCAACGGAGCACAGATACGCAGTATTTT	CSVGGQRSTDTQYF
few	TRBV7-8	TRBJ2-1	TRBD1	TGTGCCAGCAGCTTACAAACGGGACAGGGGAACAATGAGCAGTTCTTC	CASSLQTGQGNNEQFF
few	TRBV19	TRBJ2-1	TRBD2	TGTGCCGTAGATGCGGGAGGTAATGAGCAGTTCTTC	CAVDAGGNEQFF
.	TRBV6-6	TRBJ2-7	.	TGTGCCAGCAGTTACGTTGAGGGTTACGAGCAGTACTTC	CASSYVEGYEQYF
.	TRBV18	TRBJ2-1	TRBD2	TGTGCCAGCTCATCACCCGGGGGGACGTTTAACAATGAGCAGTTCTTC	CASSSPGGTFNNEQFF
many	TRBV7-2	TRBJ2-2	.	TGTGCCAGCAGCTTAACCCACCCCTGGCCCACCGGGGAGCTGTTTTTT	CASSLTHPWPTGELFF
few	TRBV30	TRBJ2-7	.	TGTGCCTGGAGTAAAGGAGCCGGGGGGCCGCGATACGAGCAGTACTTC	CAWSKGAGGPRYEQYF
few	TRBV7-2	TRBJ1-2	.	TGTGCCAGCAGCTCAGGAAATTATGGCTACACCTTC	CASSSGNYGYTF
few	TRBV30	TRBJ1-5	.	TGTGCCTGGAGTCCCGATAGCAATCAGCCCCAGCATTTT	CAWSPDSNQPQHF
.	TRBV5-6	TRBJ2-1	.	TGTGCCAGCAGCTTGTACAGCAATGAGCAGTTCTTC	CASSLYSNEQFF
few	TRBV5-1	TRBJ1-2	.	TGCGCCAGTCTTAATGTTCCGGGGACCGAGGGCTACACCTTC	CASLNVPGTEGYTF
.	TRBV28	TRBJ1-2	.	TGTGCCAGCAGTTTCCGGGTTGGTGGCTACACCTTC	CASSFRVGGYTF
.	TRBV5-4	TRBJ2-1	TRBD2	TGTGCCAGCAGCCTTACTAGCGGGATAGGCAATGAGCAGTTCTTC	CASSLTSGIGNEQFF
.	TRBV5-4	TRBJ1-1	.	TGTGCCAGCAGCTTGGCCTCTAAGAACACTGAAGCTTTCTTT	CASSLASKNTEAFF
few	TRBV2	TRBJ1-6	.	TGTGCCAGCAGTCCAAGGGGGGGAAATTATAATTCACCCCTCCACTTT	CASSPRGGNYNSPLHF
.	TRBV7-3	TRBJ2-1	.	TGTGCCAGCAGCTTAATGGGATCGACCTCCTACAATGAGCAGTTCTTC	CASSLMGSTSYNEQFF
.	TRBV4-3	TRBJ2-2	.	TGCGCCAGCAGCCAAGATATGATGCTGGGACACAACACCGGGGAGCTGTTTTTT	CASSQDMMLGHNTGELFF
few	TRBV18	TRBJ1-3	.	TGTGCCAGCTCACCGAACTCCTCTGGAAACACCATATATTTT	CASSPNSSGNTIYF
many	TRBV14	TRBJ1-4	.	TGTGCCAGCAGCCAAGGACTTAATGAAAAACTGTTTTTT	CASSQGLNEKLFF
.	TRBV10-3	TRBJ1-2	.	TGTGCCATCAGTGGCAGGGGTGACGGCTACACCTTC	CAISGRGDGYTF
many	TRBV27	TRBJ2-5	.	TGTGCCACCAGGGTACGACGGGGAGAGACCCAGTACTTC	CATRVRRGETQYF
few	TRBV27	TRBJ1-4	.	TGTGCCAGCACGTCCGTCGGGCGGTTCACTAATGAAAAACTGTTTTTT	CASTSVGRFTNEKLFF
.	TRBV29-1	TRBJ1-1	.	TGCAGCACCCGTCAACAGGGTCGGGTCACTGAAGCTTTCTTT	CSTRQQGRVTEAFF
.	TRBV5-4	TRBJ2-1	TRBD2	TGTGCCAGCAGCCCCGGGGCGGGACTACAAAATGAGCAGTTCTTC	CASSPGAGLQNEQFF
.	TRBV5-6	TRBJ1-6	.	TGTGCCAGCAGCCCCCGGATAGGGAGGAGTTCACCCCTCCACTTT	CASSPRIGRSSPLHF
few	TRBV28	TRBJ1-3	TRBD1	TGTGCCAGCAGTTACCCAGGGGGCTCTGGAAACACCATATATTTT	CASSYPGGSGNTIYF
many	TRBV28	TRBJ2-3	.	TGTGCCAGCAGTTTATTAGGGGCAGGCACAGATACGCAGTATTTT	CASSLLGAGTDTQYF
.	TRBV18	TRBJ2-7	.	TGTGCCAGCTCACCACCGGACGGGGGCGTATACTTC	CASSPPDGGVYF
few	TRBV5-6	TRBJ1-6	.	TGTGCCAGCAGCTTGGTGGCAGGGTTAAGATCACCCCTCCACTTT	CASSLVAGLRSPLHF
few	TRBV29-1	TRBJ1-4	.	TGCAGCGTTGGGGCACCGCAGTCAACTAATGAAAAACTGTTTTTT	CSVGAPQSTNEKLFF
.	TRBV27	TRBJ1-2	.	TGTGCCAGCAGTTTAGGGCAGCTCTACGGCTACACCTTC	CASSLGQLYGYTF
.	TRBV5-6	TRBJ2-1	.	TGTGCCAGCACCTCGATTGGGACCTCCTACAATGAGCAGTTCTTC	CASTSIGTSYNEQFF
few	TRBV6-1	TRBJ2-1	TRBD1	TGTGCCAGCAGCAGGGACAGCTACAATGAGCAGTTCTTC	CASSRDSYNEQFF
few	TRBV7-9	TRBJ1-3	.	TGTGCCAGCGGGGGACTGGACTCTGGAAACACCATATATTTT	CASGGLDSGNTIYF
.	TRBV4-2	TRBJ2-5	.	TGTGCCAGCAGCCGACAGGATAAAGAGACCCAGTACTTC	CASSRQDKETQYF
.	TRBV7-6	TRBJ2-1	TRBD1	TGTGCCAGCAGCCTTCGACAGGGTAGCGATGAGCAGTTCTTC	CASSLRQGSDEQFF
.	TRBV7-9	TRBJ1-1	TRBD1	TGTGCCAGCAGCTTGGACAGGGGCACTGAAGCTTTCTTT	CASSLDRGTEAFF